The rows below give T cell receptor beta chains drawn from one sample of a study of blood T cell repertoires in COVID-19. Profiled with immunoSEQ multiplex PCR; TCRdb holds only in-frame clones, not every one. The table includes 140,000 to 150,000 clones, around 81% detected once. Material for sequencing was peripheral blood. These TCRs come from a woman aged 40-49 years with active or convalescent COVID-19. CDR3s include the opening cysteine and the closing phenylalanine or tryptophan. A D gene is named only where the DNA matches it firmly. The size entry is marked missing in some rows and otherwise reads once, few, many or a size class.

V gene	D gene	clone size	J gene	CDR3 protein	CDR3 DNA
TRBV18	.	.	TRBJ2-2	CASSPPSSGGNTGELFF	TGTGCCAGCTCACCCCCCTCGTCGGGGGGCAACACCGGGGAGCTGTTTTTT
TRBV4-1	TRBD2	.	TRBJ2-1	CASSHDTGLATFF	TGCGCCAGCAGCCATGATACGGGACTAGCTACGTTCTTC
TRBV5-4	.	.	TRBJ2-5	CASSILGPQETQYF	TGTGCCAGCAGCATTCTTGGGCCCCAAGAGACCCAGTACTTC
TRBV6-5	TRBD2	.	TRBJ2-2	CASSPPRGGAGELFF	TGTGCCAGCAGCCCCCCGCGGGGGGGGGCCGGGGAGCTGTTTTTT
TRBV29-1	.	many	TRBJ1-3	CSADTHGDSGNTIYF	TGCAGCGCCGATACCCACGGAGATTCTGGAAACACCATATATTTT
TRBV5-4	.	.	TRBJ1-1	CASSLAAQGYTEAFF	TGTGCCAGCAGCTTGGCCGCGCAGGGGTACACTGAAGCTTTCTTT
TRBV10-3	.	.	TRBJ1-1	CAISEGLEMNTEAFF	TGTGCCATCAGTGAGGGCCTGGAGATGAACACTGAAGCTTTCTTT
TRBV27	TRBD1	.	TRBJ1-4	CASRTGEGNEKLFF	TGTGCCAGCAGGACAGGGGAGGGTAATGAAAAACTGTTTTTT
TRBV11-2	TRBD2	.	TRBJ2-6	CASSLGQAGGSSGANVLTF	TGTGCCAGCAGCTTAGGGCAAGCGGGAGGCTCCTCTGGGGCCAACGTCCTGACTTTC
TRBV28	TRBD1	once	TRBJ1-2	CASSPDRVRLGYTF	TGTGCCAGCAGTCCAGACAGGGTCCGGCTTGGCTACACCTTC
TRBV5-1	.	many	TRBJ2-1	CASSSSASYNNEQFF	TGCGCCAGCAGCTCATCGGCTAGCTATAACAATGAGCAGTTCTTC
TRBV4-2	TRBD1	.	TRBJ1-4	CASSQPTGGANEKLFF	TGTGCCAGCAGCCAACCTACAGGGGGGGCTAATGAAAAACTGTTTTTT
TRBV28	.	.	TRBJ1-5	CASSSPPARAVNSNQPQHF	TGTGCCAGCAGTTCCCCCCCGGCCAGGGCGGTTAATAGCAATCAGCCCCAGCATTTT
TRBV19	.	.	TRBJ1-1	CASSIGISKLGTEAFF	TGTGCCAGTAGTATAGGGATCTCGAAGCTAGGCACTGAAGCTTTCTTT
TRBV19	TRBD1	.	TRBJ1-6	CASSQGQGGSPLHF	TGTGCCAGTAGCCAAGGACAGGGTGGCTCACCCCTCCACTTT
TRBV5-4	.	.	TRBJ1-1	CASSLDTNTEAFF	TGTGCCAGCAGCTTGGACACGAACACTGAAGCTTTCTTT
TRBV7-2	.	.	TRBJ1-2	CASSLRIGTINYGYTF	TGTGCCAGCAGCTTAAGAATAGGGACTATCAACTATGGCTACACCTTC
TRBV10-2	TRBD1	.	TRBJ1-2	CASSDRTGSTNYGYTF	TGCGCCAGCAGTGATCGGACAGGCTCTACTAACTATGGCTACACCTTC
TRBV18	TRBD2	.	TRBJ2-1	CASSPQLAGYNEQFF	TGTGCCAGCTCACCGCAACTAGCGGGGTACAATGAGCAGTTCTTC
TRBV7-2	.	.	TRBJ2-1	CASSLVGQYNEQFF	TGTGCCAGCAGCTTAGTTGGGCAGTACAATGAGCAGTTCTTC
TRBV9	TRBD2	.	TRBJ2-7	CASSPGLAEYEQYF	TGTGCCAGCAGCCCGGGACTAGCGGAGTACGAGCAGTACTTC
TRBV11-2	TRBD1	.	TRBJ2-3	CASRGVGQGASDTQYF	TGTGCCAGCAGGGGTGTTGGACAGGGGGCATCGGATACGCAGTATTTT
TRBV6-5	TRBD2	.	TRBJ2-3	CASRTSGGHTDTQYF	TGTGCCAGCCGGACCAGCGGGGGGCACACAGATACGCAGTATTTT
TRBV10-3	.	.	TRBJ2-7	CATSGTSDYEQYF	TGTGCCACCTCCGGGACTTCGGACTACGAGCAGTACTTC
TRBV28	.	.	TRBJ1-2	CASSPKTLGYGYTF	TGTGCCAGCAGTCCGAAGACTCTCGGCTATGGCTACACCTTC
TRBV6-9	.	.	TRBJ1-5	CASSYRRGGHGNQPQHF	TGTGCCAGCAGTTACCGACGGGGAGGGCACGGCAATCAGCCCCAGCATTTT
TRBV14	.	once	TRBJ2-1	CASSPRLTNEQFF	TGTGCCAGCAGCCCAAGACTTACAAATGAGCAGTTCTTC
TRBV2	.	.	TRBJ2-3	CASSDVGGGDTQYF	TGTGCCAGCAGCGACGTCGGGGGAGGAGATACGCAGTATTTT
TRBV6-5	TRBD1	.	TRBJ2-4	CASSIGTGTNIQYF	TGTGCCAGCAGTATCGGGACAGGGACTAACATTCAGTACTTC
TRBV19	TRBD1	.	TRBJ1-2	CASTQDRGTPNYGYTF	TGTGCCAGTACCCAGGACAGGGGAACCCCTAACTATGGCTACACCTTC
TRBV2	TRBD2	few	TRBJ2-7	CASSEEAGGPGHEQYF	TGTGCCAGCAGTGAAGAAGCGGGGGGGCCGGGCCACGAGCAGTACTTC
TRBV19	.	.	TRBJ1-2	CASSGTPNYGYTF	TGTGCCAGCTCCGGGACACCGAACTATGGCTACACCTTC
TRBV4-1	.	.	TRBJ1-1	CASSQVGVNTEAFF	TGCGCCAGCAGCCAAGTAGGGGTGAACACTGAAGCTTTCTTT
TRBV19	.	.	TRBJ1-5	CASSRTRGRGFNQPQHF	TGTGCCAGTAGTCGAACTCGAGGGAGGGGTTTCAATCAGCCCCAGCATTTT
TRBV2	TRBD1	.	TRBJ1-5	CASSPLPGQGARGNQPQHF	TGTGCCAGCAGTCCTCTGCCGGGACAGGGGGCGCGGGGCAATCAGCCCCAGCATTTT
TRBV6-5	.	.	TRBJ1-2	CASSSTGLYGYTF	TGTGCCAGCAGCTCAACAGGGCTCTATGGCTACACCTTC
TRBV28	TRBD1	.	TRBJ1-2	CASSLGQGIYGYTF	TGTGCCAGCAGTCTAGGACAGGGGATCTATGGCTACACCTTC
TRBV19	.	.	TRBJ1-1	CASRDGGRLGTEAFF	TGTGCCAGTAGAGATGGGGGCCGGCTGGGCACTGAAGCTTTCTTT
TRBV19	TRBD1	.	TRBJ1-1	CASSSGRTGGNTEAFF	TGTGCCAGTAGCTCAGGGAGGACAGGCGGCAACACTGAAGCTTTCTTT
TRBV6-4	TRBD1	.	TRBJ1-2	CASTLESGRGGYTF	TGTGCCAGCACCTTGGAGTCGGGCAGGGGGGGCTACACCTTC
TRBV5-1	.	.	TRBJ2-5	CASSLVSGRALGETQYF	TGCGCCAGCAGCTTGGTTTCGGGCAGGGCCCTGGGAGAGACCCAGTACTTC
TRBV24-1	TRBD2	.	TRBJ2-3	CATSDPTSGRAFDTQYF	TGTGCCACCAGTGACCCGACTAGCGGGAGGGCCTTTGATACGCAGTATTTT
TRBV28	.	.	TRBJ1-5	CASGRGPQHF	TGTGCCAGCGGCCGGGGGCCCCAGCATTTT
TRBV10-2	.	.	TRBJ1-2	CASSDRGRSGFYGYTF	TGCGCCAGCAGTGATCGGGGGAGAAGTGGCTTTTATGGCTACACCTTC
TRBV28	.	.	TRBJ1-2	CASSYRSYGYTF	TGTGCCAGCAGCTACAGGAGCTATGGCTACACCTTC
TRBV18	TRBD1	.	TRBJ1-1	CASDRARNTEAFF	TGTGCCAGCGACAGGGCCCGGAACACTGAAGCTTTCTTT
TRBV5-1	TRBD1	.	TRBJ1-4	CASSHRAQGFTLTNEKLFF	TGCGCCAGCAGCCACCGTGCACAGGGGTTCACCCTAACTAATGAAAAACTGTTTTTT
TRBV11-2	TRBD1	.	TRBJ1-3	CASSPQGDSGNTIYF	TGTGCCAGCAGCCCCCAGGGGGACTCTGGAAACACCATATATTTT
TRBV2	.	.	TRBJ1-1	CASRPMRREDTEAFF	TGTGCCAGCAGACCGATGAGAAGGGAGGACACTGAAGCTTTCTTT
TRBV28	.	.	TRBJ1-3	CASSVGGQPNENTIYF	TGTGCCAGCAGTGTCGGTGGGCAGCCCAACGAAAACACCATATATTTT
TRBV3-1/TRBV3-2	.	once	TRBJ1-3	CASSPTGFSGNTIYF	TGTGCCAGCAGTCCGACAGGCTTCTCTGGAAACACCATATATTTT
TRBV11-2	.	few	TRBJ1-1	CASSLDWGTPNTEAFF	TGTGCCAGCAGCTTAGATTGGGGGACTCCGAACACTGAAGCTTTCTTT
TRBV3-1/TRBV3-2	TRBD2	few	TRBJ2-1	CASSQEAGLGGNEQFF	TGTGCCAGCAGCCAAGAGGCGGGACTAGGGGGGAATGAGCAGTTCTTC
TRBV30	.	.	TRBJ1-6	CAWSVYQGSSPLHF	TGTGCCTGGAGTGTATACCAGGGGAGTTCACCCCTCCACTTT